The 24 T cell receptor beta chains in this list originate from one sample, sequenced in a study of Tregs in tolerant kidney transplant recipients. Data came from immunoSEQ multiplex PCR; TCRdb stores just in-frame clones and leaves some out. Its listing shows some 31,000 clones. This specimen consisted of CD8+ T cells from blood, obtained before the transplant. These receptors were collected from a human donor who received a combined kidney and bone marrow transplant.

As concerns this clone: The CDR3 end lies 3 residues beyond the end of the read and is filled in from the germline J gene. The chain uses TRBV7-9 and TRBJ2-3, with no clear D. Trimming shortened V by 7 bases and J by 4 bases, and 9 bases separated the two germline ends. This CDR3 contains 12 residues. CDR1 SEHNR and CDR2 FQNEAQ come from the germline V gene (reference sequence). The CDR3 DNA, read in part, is TGTGCCAGCACCCTGTCCCCAGATACG. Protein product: CASTLSPDT. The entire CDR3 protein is CASTLSPDTQYF. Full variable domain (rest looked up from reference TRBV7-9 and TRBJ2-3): DTGVSQNPRHKITKRGQNVTFRCDPISEHNRLYWYRQTLGQGPEFLTYFQNEAQLEKSRLLSDRFSAERPKGSFSTLEIQRTEQGDSAMYLCASTLSPDTQYFGPGTRLTVL.

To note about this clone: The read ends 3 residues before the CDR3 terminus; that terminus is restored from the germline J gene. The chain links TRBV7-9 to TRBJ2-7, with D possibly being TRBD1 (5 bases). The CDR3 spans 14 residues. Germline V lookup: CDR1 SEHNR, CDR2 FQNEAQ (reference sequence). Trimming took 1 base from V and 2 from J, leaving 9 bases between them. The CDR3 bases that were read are TGTGCCAGCAGCTTAGGGCAGGGAACCTACGAG. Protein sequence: CASSLGQGTYE. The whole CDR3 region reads CASSLGQGTYEQYF. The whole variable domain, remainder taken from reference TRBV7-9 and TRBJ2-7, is DTGVSQNPRHKITKRGQNVTFRCDPISEHNRLYWYRQTLGQGPEFLTYFQNEAQLEKSRLLSDRFSAERPKGSFSTLEIQRTEQGDSAMYLCASSLGQGTYEQYFGPGTRLTVT.

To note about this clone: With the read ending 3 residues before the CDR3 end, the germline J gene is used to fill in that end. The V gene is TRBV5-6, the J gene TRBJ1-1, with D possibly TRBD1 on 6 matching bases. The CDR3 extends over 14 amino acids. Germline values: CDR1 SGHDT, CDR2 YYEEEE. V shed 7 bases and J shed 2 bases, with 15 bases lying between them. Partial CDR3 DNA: TGTGCCAGCCAACAGGGAGTGTCCAACACTGAA. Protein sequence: CASQQGVSNTE. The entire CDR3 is CASQQGVSNTEAFF.

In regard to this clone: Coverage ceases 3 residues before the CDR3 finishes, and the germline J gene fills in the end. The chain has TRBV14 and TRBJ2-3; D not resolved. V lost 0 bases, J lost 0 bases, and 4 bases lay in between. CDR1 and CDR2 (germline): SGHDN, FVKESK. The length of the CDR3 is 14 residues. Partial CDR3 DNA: TGTGCCAGCAGCCAAGAACTAAGCACAGATACG. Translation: CASSQELSTDT. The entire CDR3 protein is CASSQELSTDTQYF.

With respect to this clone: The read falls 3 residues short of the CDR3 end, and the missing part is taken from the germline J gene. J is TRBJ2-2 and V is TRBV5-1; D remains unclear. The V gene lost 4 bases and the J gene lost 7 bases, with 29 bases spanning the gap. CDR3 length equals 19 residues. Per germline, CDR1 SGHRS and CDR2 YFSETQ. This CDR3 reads CASSPTHTGSATRFGELFF. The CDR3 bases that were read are TGCGCCAGCAGCCCGACGCACACGGGTTCAGCGACCCGTTTCGGGGAG.

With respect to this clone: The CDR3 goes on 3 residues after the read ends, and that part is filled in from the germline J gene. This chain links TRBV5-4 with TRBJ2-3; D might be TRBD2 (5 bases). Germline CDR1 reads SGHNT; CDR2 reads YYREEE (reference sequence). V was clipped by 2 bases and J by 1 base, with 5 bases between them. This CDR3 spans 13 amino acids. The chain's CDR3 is CASSFSGTDTQYF. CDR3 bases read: TGTGCCAGCAGCTTTAGCGGCACAGATACG.

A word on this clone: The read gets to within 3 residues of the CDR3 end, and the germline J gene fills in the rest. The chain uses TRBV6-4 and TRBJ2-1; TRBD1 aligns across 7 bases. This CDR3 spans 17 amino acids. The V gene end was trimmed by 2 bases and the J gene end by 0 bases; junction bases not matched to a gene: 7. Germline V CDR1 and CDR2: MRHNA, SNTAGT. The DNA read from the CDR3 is TGTGCCAGCAGTGACCTGACAGGGCGGAACTCCTACAATGAG. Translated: CASSDLTGRNSYNE. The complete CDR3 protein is CASSDLTGRNSYNEQFF.

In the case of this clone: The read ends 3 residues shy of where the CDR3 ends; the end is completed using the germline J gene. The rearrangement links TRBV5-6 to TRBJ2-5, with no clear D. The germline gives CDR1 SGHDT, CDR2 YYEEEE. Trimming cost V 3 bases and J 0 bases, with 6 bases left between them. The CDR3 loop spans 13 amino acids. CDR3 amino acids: CASSYRDQETQYF. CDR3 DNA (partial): TGTGCCAGCAGCTATCGGGACCAAGAGACC.

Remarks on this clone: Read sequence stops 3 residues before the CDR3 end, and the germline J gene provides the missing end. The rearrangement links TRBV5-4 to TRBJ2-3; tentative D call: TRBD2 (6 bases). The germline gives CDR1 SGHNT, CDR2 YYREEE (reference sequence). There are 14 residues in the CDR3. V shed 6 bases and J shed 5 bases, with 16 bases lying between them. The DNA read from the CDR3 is TGTGCCAGCACCCGGGGAGGTTTTAAAGATACG. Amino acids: CASTRGGFKDT. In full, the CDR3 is CASTRGGFKDTQYF.

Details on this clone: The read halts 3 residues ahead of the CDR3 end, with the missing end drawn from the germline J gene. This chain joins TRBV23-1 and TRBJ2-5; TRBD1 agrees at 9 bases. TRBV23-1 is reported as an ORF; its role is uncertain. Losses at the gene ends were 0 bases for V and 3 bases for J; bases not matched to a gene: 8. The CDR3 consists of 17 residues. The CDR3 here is CASSQSALQGAEETQYF. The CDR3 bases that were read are TGCGCCAGCAGTCAATCGGCTTTACAGGGGGCGGAAGAGACC.

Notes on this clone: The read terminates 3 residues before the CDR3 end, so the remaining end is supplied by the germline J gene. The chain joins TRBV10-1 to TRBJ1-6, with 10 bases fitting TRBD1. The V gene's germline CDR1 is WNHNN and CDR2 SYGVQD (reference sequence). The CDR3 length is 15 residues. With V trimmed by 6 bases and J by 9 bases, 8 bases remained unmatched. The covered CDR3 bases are TGCGCCAGCAGGGCGGGACAGGGGTTCTTTTCACCC. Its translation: CASRAGQGFFSP. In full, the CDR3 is CASRAGQGFFSPLHF.

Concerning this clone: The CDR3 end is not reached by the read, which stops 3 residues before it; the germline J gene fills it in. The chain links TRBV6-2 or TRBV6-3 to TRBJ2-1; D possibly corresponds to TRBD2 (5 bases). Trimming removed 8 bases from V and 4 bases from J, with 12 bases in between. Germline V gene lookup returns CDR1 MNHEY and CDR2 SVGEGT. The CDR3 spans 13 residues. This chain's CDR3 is CASAQGGYNEQFF. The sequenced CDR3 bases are TGTGCCAGCGCTCAAGGCGGGTACAATGAG.

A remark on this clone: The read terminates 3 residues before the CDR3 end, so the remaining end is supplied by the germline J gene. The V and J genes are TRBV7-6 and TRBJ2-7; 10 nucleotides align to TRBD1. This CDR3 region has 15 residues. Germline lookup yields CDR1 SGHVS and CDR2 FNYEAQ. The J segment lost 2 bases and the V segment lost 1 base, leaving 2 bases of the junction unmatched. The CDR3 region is CASSLEGTGAYEQYF. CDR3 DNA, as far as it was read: TGTGCCAGCAGCTTAGAGGGGACAGGGGCCTACGAG.

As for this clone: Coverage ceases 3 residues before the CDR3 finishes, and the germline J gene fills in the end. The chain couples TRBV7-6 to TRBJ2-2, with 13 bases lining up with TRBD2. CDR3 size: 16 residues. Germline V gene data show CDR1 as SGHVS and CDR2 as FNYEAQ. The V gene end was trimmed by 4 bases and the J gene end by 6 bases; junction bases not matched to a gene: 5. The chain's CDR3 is CASSSPGLAGPGELFF. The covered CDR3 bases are TGTGCCAGCAGCTCGCCGGGACTAGCGGGACCCGGGGAG. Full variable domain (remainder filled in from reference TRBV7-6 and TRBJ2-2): GAGVSQSPRYKVTKRGQDVALRCDPISGHVSLYWYRQALGQGPEFLTYFNYEAQQDKSGLPNDRFSAERPEGSISTLTIQRTEQRDSAMYRCASSSPGLAGPGELFFGEGSRLTVL.

The CDR3 spells CASSPRGRNRTEAFF. The sequenced part of the CDR3 DNA is TGTGCCAGCAGCCCCAGGGGGCGGAATAGGACTGAA. V gene TRBV11-3 combines with J gene TRBJ1-1; TRBD1 matches 8 bases. The read ends 3 residues early relative to the CDR3; the germline J gene fills the gap. This CDR3 is built from 15 residues. V gave up 5 bases and J gave up 5 bases; unmatched junction bases: 10. In germline, CDR1 is SGHNT, CDR2 YENEEA.

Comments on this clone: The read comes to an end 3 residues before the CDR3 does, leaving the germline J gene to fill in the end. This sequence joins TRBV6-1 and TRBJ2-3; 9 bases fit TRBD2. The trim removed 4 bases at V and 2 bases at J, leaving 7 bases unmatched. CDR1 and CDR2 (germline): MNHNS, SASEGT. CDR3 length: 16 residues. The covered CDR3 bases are TGTGCCAGCAGTGTGTTAGCGGGGGAGATCACAGATACG. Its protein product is CASSVLAGEITDT. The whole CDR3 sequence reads CASSVLAGEITDTQYF.

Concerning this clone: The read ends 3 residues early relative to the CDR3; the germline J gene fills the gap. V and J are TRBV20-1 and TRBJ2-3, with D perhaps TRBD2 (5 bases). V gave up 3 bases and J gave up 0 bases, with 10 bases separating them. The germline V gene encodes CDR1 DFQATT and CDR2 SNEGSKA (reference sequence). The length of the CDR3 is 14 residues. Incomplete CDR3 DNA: TGCAGTGCTAGGAGCGGTCCTAGCACAGATACG. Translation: CSARSGPSTDT. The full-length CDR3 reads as CSARSGPSTDTQYF.

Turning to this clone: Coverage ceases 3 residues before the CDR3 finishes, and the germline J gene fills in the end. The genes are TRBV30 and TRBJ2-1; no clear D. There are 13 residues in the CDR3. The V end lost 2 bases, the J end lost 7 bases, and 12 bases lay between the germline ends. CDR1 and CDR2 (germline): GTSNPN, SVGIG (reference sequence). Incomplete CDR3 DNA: TGTGCCTGGAGTTGGTCAGGAGAGAATGAG. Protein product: CAWSWSGENE. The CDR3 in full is CAWSWSGENEQFF.

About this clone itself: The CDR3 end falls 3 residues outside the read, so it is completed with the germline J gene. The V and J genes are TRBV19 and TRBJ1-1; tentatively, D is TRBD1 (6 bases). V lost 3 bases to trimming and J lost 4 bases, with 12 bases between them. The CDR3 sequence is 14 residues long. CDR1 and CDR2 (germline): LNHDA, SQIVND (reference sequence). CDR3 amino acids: CASSMTQGITEAFF. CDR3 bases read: TGTGCCAGTAGTATGACCCAGGGGATCACTGAA.

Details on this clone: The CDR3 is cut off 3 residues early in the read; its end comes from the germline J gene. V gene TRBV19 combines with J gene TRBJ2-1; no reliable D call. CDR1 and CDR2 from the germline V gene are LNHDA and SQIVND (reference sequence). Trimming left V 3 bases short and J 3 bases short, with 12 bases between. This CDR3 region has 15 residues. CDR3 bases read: TGTGCCAGTAGTATGGGTCTAGGCTACTACAATGAG. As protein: CASSMGLGYYNE. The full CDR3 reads CASSMGLGYYNEQFF.

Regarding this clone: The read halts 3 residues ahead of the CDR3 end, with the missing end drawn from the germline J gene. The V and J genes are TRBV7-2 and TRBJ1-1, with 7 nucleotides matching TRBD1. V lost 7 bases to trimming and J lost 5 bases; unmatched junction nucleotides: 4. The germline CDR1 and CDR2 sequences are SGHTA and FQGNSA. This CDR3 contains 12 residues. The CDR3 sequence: CASTPQGTEAFF. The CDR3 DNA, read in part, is TGTGCCAGCACCCCACAGGGGACTGAA.

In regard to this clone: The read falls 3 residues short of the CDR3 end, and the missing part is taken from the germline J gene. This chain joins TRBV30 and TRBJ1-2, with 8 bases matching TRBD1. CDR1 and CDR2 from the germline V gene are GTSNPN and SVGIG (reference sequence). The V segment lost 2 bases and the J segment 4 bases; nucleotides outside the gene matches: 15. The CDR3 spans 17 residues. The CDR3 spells CAWSSRDRGPLGYGYTF. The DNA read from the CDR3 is TGTGCCTGGAGTTCTCGAGACAGGGGCCCTTTGGGCTATGGC.

CDR3 protein: CASSESVANEKLFF. Incomplete CDR3 DNA: TGTGCCAGCAGTGAATCGGTAGCTAATGAAAAA. This chain uses TRBV2 with TRBJ1-4; D call uncertain. The read ends 3 residues early relative to the CDR3; the germline J gene fills the gap. The CDR3 length is 14 residues. The V gene's germline CDR1 is SNHLY and CDR2 FYNNEI. V dropped 2 bases and J dropped 3 bases, with 7 bases sitting between them.

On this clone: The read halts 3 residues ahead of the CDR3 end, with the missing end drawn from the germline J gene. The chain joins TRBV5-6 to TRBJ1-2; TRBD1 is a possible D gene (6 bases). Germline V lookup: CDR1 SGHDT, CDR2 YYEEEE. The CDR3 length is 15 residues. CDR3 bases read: TGTGCCAGCAGCTTGGGGGACATGATCTTCAGCGGC. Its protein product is CASSLGDMIFSG. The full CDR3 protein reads CASSLGDMIFSGYTF.